Following are 30 T cell receptor beta chains from one sample sequenced in a study of breast tumors, draining lymph nodes, adjacent tissues. A single record per CDR3 protein comes from TCRdb applying MiXCR to the multiplex PCR reads. Among roughly 220,000 distinct CDR3 sequences listed, less than 45% were seen once. The lymph nodes were axillary draining lymph nodes from breast cancer patients. Sequenced input: axillary lymph node tissue. The source is a female donor with breast cancer. Some clones in this sample may be carry-over from other donors' samples.

This clonotype was recorded many times. The chain combines TRBV20-1 with TRBJ1-2; a possible D gene is TRBD1 (5 bases). The germline V and J ends were trimmed by 2 bases and 6 bases, with 13 bases remaining between them. The CDR3 has 13 residues. Germline CDR1 reads DFQATT; CDR2 reads SNEGSKA (reference sequence). The CDR3 spells CSARYAQADGYTF. The CDR3 bases are TGCAGTGCTAGATATGCACAGGCGGATGGCTACACCTTC.

The table lists this clonotype with many counts. This chain links TRBV3-1 with TRBJ1-5; 12 bases line up with TRBD1. Per the germline V gene, CDR1 is LGHDT and CDR2 is YNNKEL (reference sequence). Losses at the gene ends were 3 bases for V and 7 bases for J; bases not matched to a gene: 7. The CDR3 is 16 amino acids. As DNA, the CDR3 is TGTGCCAGCAGCCATGGGGACAGGGGGCTTGGACAGCCCCAGCATTTT. Its translation: CASSHGDRGLGQPQHF. Full variable domain (remainder filled in from reference TRBV3-1 and TRBJ1-5): DTAVSQTPKYLVTQMGNDKSIKCEQNLGHDTMYWYKQDSKKFLKIMFSYNNKELIINETVPNRFSPKSPDKAHLNLHINSLELGDSAVYFCASSHGDRGLGQPQHFGDGTRLSIL.

The chain is built from TRBV5-1 and TRBJ2-7; maybe TRBD1 (5 bases). Germline CDR1 and CDR2: SGHRS and YFSETQ. V was clipped by 0 bases and J by 5 bases, with 9 bases between them. This CDR3 contains 13 residues. The CDR3 DNA follows: TGCGCCAGCAGCTTGGCAGGGTACCACGAGCAGTACTTC. Residues: CASSLAGYHEQYF.

This clonotype has ten or more counts. J is TRBJ2-2 and V is TRBV7-3; a weak D match, TRBD2 (5 bases). This CDR3 region has 14 residues. Germline V gives CDR1 SGHTA, CDR2 FQGTGA. Trimming took 4 bases from V and 3 from J, leaving 9 bases between them. The CDR3 DNA is TGTGCCAGCAGCTACACTAGGGACACCGGGGAGCTGTTTTTT. Translation gives CASSYTRDTGELFF. Using reference TRBV7-3 and TRBJ2-2 for the parts outside the CDR3, the full variable domain is GAGVSQTPSNKVTEKGKYVELRCDPISGHTALYWYRQSLGQGPEFLIYFQGTGAADDSGLPNDRFFAVRPEGSVSTLKIQRTERGDSAVYLCASSYTRDTGELFFGEGSRLTVL.

This clonotype was detected many times. This chain uses TRBV12-5 with TRBJ2-7; D not certain. V lost 6 bases, J lost 6 bases, and 9 bases lay in between. This CDR3 contains 11 residues. The V gene's germline CDR1 is LGHNT and CDR2 FRNRAP. In nucleotides, the CDR3 is TGTGCTAGTGGCGCGAGAGGCGAGCAGTACTTC. Residues: CASGARGEQYF.

The CDR3 nucleotides are TGTGCCAGCAGCCCAGGCGGGGGGCTGACCCAGTACTTC. Translating gives CASSPGGGLTQYF. The chain uses TRBV7-8 and TRBJ2-5; 8 bases match TRBD2. Germline CDR1 reads SGHVS; CDR2 reads FQNEAQ. This CDR3 spans 13 amino acids. V was clipped by 5 bases and J by 7 bases; unmatched bases: 6.

The chain couples TRBV7-9 to TRBJ2-2, with 8 nucleotides matching TRBD2. Germline CDR1 SEHNR, CDR2 FQNEAQ (reference sequence). V was pared by 5 bases and J by 7 bases, with 6 bases of the junction left unmatched. The length of the CDR3 is 14 residues. CDR3 in DNA: TGTGCCAGCAGCGACTCCGGGACTAGCGGGGAGCTGTTTTTT. Residues: CASSDSGTSGELFF.

This clonotype came up a few times. Just one base apart from a much larger clone, this may be a read error. This chain joins TRBV20-1 and TRBJ2-7, with 12 bases identical to TRBD2. V was pared by 6 bases and J by 6 bases, with 9 bases of the junction left unmatched. The CDR3 extends over 14 amino acids. Germline values: CDR1 DFQATT, CDR2 SNEGSKA (reference sequence). The DNA of the CDR3 is TGCAGTGCCGGTGGACTAGCGGGAACCTCCGAGCAGTACTTC. Translated, it gives CSAGGLAGTSEQYF.

J is TRBJ2-2 and V is TRBV20-1; no clear D gene. Germline V gene lookup returns CDR1 DFQATT and CDR2 SNEGSKA (reference sequence). The CDR3 consists of 15 residues. V lost 6 bases and J lost 3, with 17 bases in between. The DNA of the CDR3 is TGCAGTGCAATACATCCCCTTAGACACACCGGGGAGCTGTTTTTT. As protein: CSAIHPLRHTGELFF.

This clonotype was counted ten times or more. For the CDR3, the DNA is TGTGCCAGCAGCGTAGTCGGAGGACAGTACAATGAGCAGTTCTTC. Protein: CASSVVGGQYNEQFF. The chain combines TRBV9 with TRBJ2-1, with TRBD1 as a possible D gene (6 bases). There are 15 residues in the CDR3. Germline CDR1 and CDR2: SGDLS and YYNGEE. Trimming stripped 0 bases from V and 4 bases from J, with 11 bases between.

J is TRBJ2-7 and V is TRBV6-1; TRBD2 is a possible D gene (5 bases). Germline-derived CDR1 and CDR2 are MNHNS and SASEGT. The CDR3 sequence is 16 residues long. V lost 8 bases and J 2 bases, leaving 22 bases between the germline ends. CDR3 amino acids: CASSREGQQTPYEQYF. CDR3 DNA sequence: TGTGCCAGCTCCCGCGAGGGCCAACAAACACCCTACGAGCAGTACTTC.

Concerning this clonotype itself: The junction does not match germline at one end; this may be a read error. This chain connects TRBV7-7 to TRBJ1-1; possible D gene TRBD1, 6 bases. There are 15 residues in the CDR3. Germline V CDR1 and CDR2: SSHAT, FNYEAQ (reference sequence). The CDR3 DNA is TGTGCTAGCAGCTTAGCTACAGGGTGGCGGACTGAAGCTTTCTTT. It codes for CASSLATGWRTEAFF.

Ten or more counts support this clonotype. The chain joins TRBV15 to TRBJ1-6; 8 nucleotides agree with TRBD1. The CDR3 extends over 15 amino acids. V shed 4 bases and J 8 bases; nucleotides not matched to a gene: 7. Germline CDR1 LNHNV, CDR2 YYDKDF (reference sequence). For the CDR3, the DNA is TGTGCCACCAGCATAACCGGGACAGGAGATTCACCCCTCCACTTT. This sequence encodes CATSITGTGDSPLHF.

As for this clonotype: A read error may account for a junction end that differs from germline. The rearrangement uses TRBV6-5 and TRBJ2-3; tentative D call: TRBD2 (5 bases). Per germline, CDR1 MNHEY and CDR2 SVGAGI. The CDR3 spans 15 residues. The CDR3: CASSHSGRAGDTQYF. DNA of the CDR3: TGTGCCAGCAGTCACTCGGGAAGGGCTGGAGATACGCAGTATTTT.

This clonotype occurred a few times. A much bigger clone sits one base away, suggesting this may be a read error. Because it lacks the conserved phenylalanine or tryptophan at the end, this CDR3 is likely a read error. The V gene is TRBV14, the J gene TRBJ2-5; D ambiguous. The CDR3 sequence is 13 residues long. CDR1 SGHDN and CDR2 FVKESK come from the germline V gene. V was pared by 0 bases and J by 2 bases, with 4 bases between. The DNA for the CDR3 is TGTGCCAGCAGCCAAGACCGACAAGAGACCCAGTACCTC. As protein: CASSQDRQETQYL.

This clonotype came up a few times. One end of the junction fails to match germline, which may point to a read error. This sequence joins TRBV7-9 and TRBJ2-4; D remains unclear. The CDR3 extends over 14 amino acids. Per germline, CDR1 SEHNR and CDR2 FQNEAQ (reference sequence). The CDR3 loop reads CASSSPVAKNIQCF. For the CDR3, the DNA is TGTGCCAGCAGCTCGCCCGTAGCCAAAAACATTCAGTGCTTC.

The chain recombines TRBV6-5 with TRBJ2-1; 14 bases agree with TRBD2. The CDR3 spans 16 residues. Germline CDR1 and CDR2: MNHEY and SVGAGI. After removal of 5 bases from V and 8 bases from J, the junction contained 8 bases not matched to a gene. The CDR3 protein is CASSQPGLAGVYEQFF. The CDR3 region has the DNA TGTGCCAGCAGTCAACCGGGACTAGCGGGAGTCTATGAGCAGTTCTTC.

This clonotype was found a few times. The J gene is TRBJ2-3, the V gene TRBV4-2; 8 bases map to TRBD2. The CDR3 extends over 16 amino acids. The ends lost 0 bases at V and 11 bases at J; junction bases unmatched: 13. Germline V gene data show CDR1 as LGHNA and CDR2 as YNFKEQ. The DNA for the CDR3 is TGTGCCAGCAGCCAAGATGGCGCTAGCGGGCCCAATGAGCAGTATTTT. As protein: CASSQDGASGPNEQYF.

The chain couples TRBV12-3 or TRBV12-4 to TRBJ2-1, with 10 positions matching TRBD2. With 4 bases clipped from V and 12 bases from J, the junction kept 9 bases outside the gene matches. The length of the CDR3 is 14 residues. This CDR3 is CASSYSSGSTTQFF. CDR3 nucleotide sequence: TGTGCCAGCAGTTACTCTAGCGGGAGTACTACGCAGTTCTTC.

This clonotype occurred many times. The rearrangement uses TRBV6-5 and TRBJ2-5, with D perhaps matching TRBD2 (6 bases). The CDR3 sequence is 11 residues long. V was clipped by 2 bases and J by 9 bases, with 7 bases between them. From germline, CDR1 is MNHEY and CDR2 SVGAGI. The CDR3 DNA sequence: TGTGCCAGCAGTTACCGGGGGTCCCAGTACTTC. Translating it yields CASSYRGSQYF.

The chain uses TRBV3-1 and TRBJ2-1, with D maybe TRBD1 (5 bases). V lost 3 bases and J lost 7, with 13 bases in between. Germline V CDR1 and CDR2: LGHDT, YNNKEL (reference sequence). There are 14 residues in the CDR3. Here the CDR3 DNA reads TGTGCCAGCAGCCAGGTAACCCCAGGGAATGAGCAGTTCTTC. The encoded protein is CASSQVTPGNEQFF.

This sequence joins TRBV19 and TRBJ2-6; 8 bases are shared with TRBD1. V trimming: 4 bases; J trimming: 10 bases; junction bases outside the gene matches: 6. The CDR3 extends over 14 amino acids. Per the germline V gene, CDR1 is LNHDA and CDR2 is SQIVND (reference sequence). Here the CDR3 reads CASSTGTGGNVLTF. CDR3 in DNA: TGTGCCAGTAGTACAGGGACAGGAGGAAACGTCCTGACTTTC.

The chain couples TRBV4-1 to TRBJ1-2, with 8 bases that match TRBD1. The CDR3 is made up of 13 amino acids. Germline CDR1 is MGHRA and CDR2 is YSYEKL. V lost 1 base, J lost 12 bases, and 7 bases stayed unmatched. The CDR3 is CASSQGQGWGNTF. In DNA, the CDR3 is TGCGCCAGCAGCCAAGGACAGGGGTGGGGAAACACCTTC.

The chain employs TRBV20-1 and TRBJ1-1, with a possible D match to TRBD1 (5 bases). Trimming left V 5 bases short and J 0 bases short, with 10 bases between. The CDR3 runs to 13 residues. Germline V gene data show CDR1 as DFQATT and CDR2 as SNEGSKA (reference sequence). CDR3 residues: CSAGGRMNTEAFF. The DNA for the CDR3 is TGCAGTGCTGGGGGACGGATGAACACTGAAGCTTTCTTT.

The chain couples TRBV20-1 to TRBJ2-7; 8 bases are a match to TRBD2. This CDR3 region has 15 residues. Per germline, CDR1 DFQATT and CDR2 SNEGSKA (reference sequence). V gave up 8 bases and J gave up 0 bases; unmatched junction bases: 12. DNA of the CDR3: TGCAGTACCATCCGGGCGGCGGGAGGCTCCTACGAGCAGTACTTC. Its translation: CSTIRAAGGSYEQYF.

On this clonotype itself: A read error may be the cause here, since a much bigger clone is one base away. The chain is built from TRBV10-3 and TRBJ2-2; D is undetermined. The CDR3 spans 10 residues. The V gene lost 8 bases and the J gene lost 7 bases, with 5 bases spanning the gap. Germline V gene sequence: CDR1 ENHRY, CDR2 SYGVKD. The CDR3 spells CAIEVGELFF. The CDR3 bases are TGTGCCATCGAGGTCGGGGAGCTGTTTTTT.

This clonotype was seen many times. The chain recombines TRBV12-3 or TRBV12-4 with TRBJ1-2, with D unresolved. There are 14 residues in the CDR3. Trimming removed 3 bases at V and 8 bases at J, with 16 bases between. The CDR3 sequence: CASSFGAARQGYTF. CDR3 DNA: TGTGCCAGCAGTTTTGGAGCTGCCCGCCAAGGCTACACCTTC.

This clonotype was observed a handful of times. The chain is built from TRBV11-2 and TRBJ1-1; a possible D gene is TRBD1 (6 bases). Germline V lookup: CDR1 SGHAT, CDR2 FQNNGV. The CDR3 covers 14 residues. The germline V and J ends were trimmed by 6 bases and 3 bases, with 14 bases remaining between them. The CDR3 bases are TGTGCCAGCAGGGGGGGGGCAGTCCACACTGAAGCTTTCTTT. Encoded protein: CASRGGAVHTEAFF.

This clonotype was counted ten times or more. The chain has TRBV5-1 and TRBJ2-1; D uncertain. The CDR3 sequence is 15 residues long. Germline CDR1 is SGHRS and CDR2 is YFSETQ. V was cut by 4 bases and J by 5 bases, with 16 bases left in between. This CDR3 is CASSRDGRINNEQFF. CDR3 in DNA: TGCGCCAGCAGCCGAGACGGACGAATTAACAATGAGCAGTTCTTC.

The table lists this clonotype with many counts. The chain combines TRBV10-2 with TRBJ2-5, with no clear D. This CDR3 is built from 12 residues. Trimming shortened V by 7 bases and J by 5 bases, and 11 bases separated the two germline ends. Germline V lookup: CDR1 WSHSY, CDR2 SAAADI. CDR3 sequence: CASIDNGETQYF. CDR3 bases: TGCGCCAGCATTGACAATGGGGAGACCCAGTACTTC.